This entry features one T cell receptor beta chain sequence. The germline CDR1 and CDR2 sequences are SGHTA and FQGNSA. CDR3 length: 18 residues. After removal of 4 bases from V and 1 base from J, the junction contained 9 bases not matched to a gene. These data are taken from a study of blood T cell repertoires in COVID-19. The wider study: From the United States, Italy and Spain came samples of acute and convalescent COVID-19. T cells, B-cell-depleted T cells, or PBMCs supplied cDNA or gDNA.

Profiling relied on immunoSEQ multiplex PCR, and the TCRdb table lists in-frame clones only, not all of them. Altogether around 260,000 clones are present, approximately 85% being singletons, with the ten largest covering around 1%. Seattle patients were enrolled during active infection and followed longitudinally. The rearrangement uses TRBV7-2 and TRBJ2-2, with 10 bases fitting TRBD2. This sequence was found in a human donor with COVID-19, enrolled during active disease. The donor label of this sample is uncertain. Sequences were obtained from peripheral blood. This CDR3 reads CASSSILAGGLNTGELFF. Here the CDR3 DNA reads TGTGCCAGCAGCTCTATTTTAGCGGGAGGCTTGAACACCGGGGAGCTGTTTTTT.